This entry describes one T cell receptor beta chain. The data were taken from a study of cytotoxic CD8 clonotypes in ibrutinib-treated CLL. Across the whole study: Response sampling took place at median 12 months of treatment, range 6 to 36. On average, approximately 95,000 productive rearrangements and just over 250,000 productive templates per sample.

J was trimmed by 4 bases and V by 4 bases; bases with no gene match: 4. The CDR3 contains 13 residues. Germline loops: CDR1 SGHKS, CDR2 YYEKEE (reference sequence). Deep sequencing aimed at 1 in 200,000 to 1 in 1 million T cells' resolution. TCRdb's copy holds only in-frame clones and misses some; the assay was immunoSEQ multiplex PCR. The sample has about 60,000 clones, roughly 58% seen once. The input for sequencing was PBMCs, taken at disease progression, from a patient treated with ibrutinib. This chain uses TRBV5-5 with TRBJ1-2; 7 nucleotides align to TRBD1. This sequence originates from a human donor with chronic lymphocytic leukemia. This chain's CDR3 is CASSEGQLYGYTF. Here the CDR3 DNA reads TGTGCCAGCAGCGAGGGACAGCTCTATGGCTACACCTTC.